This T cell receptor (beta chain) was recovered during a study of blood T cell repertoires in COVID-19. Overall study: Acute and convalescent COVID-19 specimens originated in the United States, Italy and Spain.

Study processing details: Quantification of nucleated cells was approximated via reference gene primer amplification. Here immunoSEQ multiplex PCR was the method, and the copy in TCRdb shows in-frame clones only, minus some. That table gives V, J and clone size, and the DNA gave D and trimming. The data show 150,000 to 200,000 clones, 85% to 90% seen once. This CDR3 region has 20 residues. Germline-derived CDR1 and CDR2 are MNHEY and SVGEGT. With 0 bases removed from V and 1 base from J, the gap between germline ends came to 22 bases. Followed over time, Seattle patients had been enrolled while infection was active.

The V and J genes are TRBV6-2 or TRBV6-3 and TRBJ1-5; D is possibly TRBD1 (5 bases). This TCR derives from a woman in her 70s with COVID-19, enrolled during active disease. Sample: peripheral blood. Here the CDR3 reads CASSYSMDKLVAVSNQPQHF. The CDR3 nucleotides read TGTGCCAGCAGTTACTCGATGGACAAATTAGTCGCGGTGAGCAATCAGCCCCAGCATTTT.